Listed here are 9 T cell receptor beta chains from one sample, sequenced in a study of post-analysis software for immune sequencing data. The antigens of these receptors remain unknown. The library was made from cDNA and included unique molecular identifiers. MiXCR, applied by TCRdb to the PCR reads, yields one record per CDR3 protein. This table holds just over 250,000 distinct CDR3 sequences, 35% to 40% found once. Study-level points and caveats: Higher frequency in patients than in controls was seen for about five TRBV segments, with TRBV5-6, TRBV5-1 and TRBV20-1 among them.

The sample consisted of blood. These receptors originate from a girl aged 5-17 years with multiple sclerosis.

This clonotype was counted ten times or more. V gene TRBV27 combines with J gene TRBJ1-1; a possible D gene is TRBD1 (6 bases). Germline V gene data show CDR1 as MNHEY and CDR2 as SMNVEV (reference sequence). The germline V and J ends were trimmed by 5 bases and 5 bases, with 15 bases remaining between them. The CDR3 covers 14 residues. DNA for the CDR3: TGTGCCAGCAGTGAACAGGGAGCCAGGACTGAAGCTTTCTTT. It translates to CASSEQGARTEAFF.

This clonotype was counted ten times or more. J is TRBJ2-1 and V is TRBV5-6; D remains unclear. From germline, CDR1 is SGHDT and CDR2 YYEEEE. V was trimmed by 4 bases and J by 6 bases, leaving 11 bases between them. The CDR3 length is 13 residues. This CDR3 reads CASSPSSVNEQFF. CDR3 in DNA: TGTGCCAGCAGCCCATCCAGCGTCAATGAGCAGTTCTTC.

A few counts support this clonotype. The chain is built from TRBV20-1 and TRBJ2-7; 10 bases fit TRBD2. The germline V gene has CDR1 DFQATT and CDR2 SNEGSKA (reference sequence). The junction had 5 bases not matched to a gene; V was cut back by 3 bases and J by 3 bases. The CDR3 is 14 amino acids. The CDR3: CSASPGTSDYEQYF. CDR3 nucleotide sequence: TGCAGTGCTAGCCCCGGGACTAGCGACTACGAGCAGTACTTC.

At least ten counts were recorded for this clonotype. This chain uses TRBV9 with TRBJ2-1; tentatively, D is TRBD1 (6 bases). Germline values: CDR1 SGDLS, CDR2 YYNGEE. CDR3 length: 10 amino acids. The V end lost 7 bases, the J end lost 10 bases, and 9 bases lay between the germline ends. In nucleotides, the CDR3 is TGTGCCAGCTCTGACAGGGAGCAGTTCTTC. Protein product: CASSDREQFF. The variable domain in full, completed from reference TRBV9 and TRBJ2-1, reads DSGVTQTPKHLITATGQRVTLRCSPRSGDLSVYWYQQSLDQGLQFLIQYYNGEERAKGNILERFSAQQFPDLHSELNLSSLELGDSALYFCASSDREQFFGPGTRLTVL.

This chain links TRBV7-2 with TRBJ2-7, with D maybe TRBD2 (5 bases). Germline values: CDR1 SGHTA, CDR2 FQGNSA. The CDR3 length is 14 residues. V lost 3 bases to trimming and J lost 2 bases, with 11 bases between them. DNA for the CDR3: TGTGCCAGCAGCTTTCTCCGGGGTGCCTACGAGCAGTACTTC. As protein: CASSFLRGAYEQYF.

Concerning this clonotype: Just one base apart from a much larger clone, this may be a read error. The chain uses TRBV3-1 and TRBJ2-4; no firm D call. This CDR3 is built from 11 residues. The germline V gene has CDR1 LGHDT and CDR2 YNNKEL (reference sequence). Trimming removed 3 bases from V and 15 bases from J, with 12 bases in between. The CDR3 nucleotides read TGTGCCAGCAGCCAGTCCGGGTTCCCGTACTTC. It specifies CASSQSGFPYF.

This clonotype has a handful of counts. The gene calls are TRBV15 and TRBJ2-3; D might be TRBD1 (5 bases). The germline V gene encodes CDR1 LNHNV and CDR2 YYDKDF (reference sequence). Between the trimmed V and J ends, which lost 0 bases and 6 bases, there was a span of 22 bases. This CDR3 has 18 residues. The CDR3 reads CATSRDGVQGRARDTQYF. Written as DNA, the CDR3 is TGTGCCACCAGCAGAGATGGAGTTCAGGGCAGGGCCAGGGATACGCAGTATTTT.

This clonotype was seen many times. The V call is TRBV14, the J call TRBJ2-7; 12 bases map to TRBD2. After removal of 8 bases from V and 4 bases from J, the junction contained 9 bases not matched to a gene. The CDR3 covers 15 residues. Germline V gene lookup returns CDR1 SGHDN and CDR2 FVKESK. Here the CDR3 reads CASRDGTSGPYEQYF. The CDR3 nucleotides read TGTGCCAGCCGAGACGGGACTAGCGGGCCGTACGAGCAGTACTTC.

This clonotype appeared a few times. The rearrangement uses TRBV5-1 and TRBJ2-1, with 13 bases identical to TRBD2. The J call may be mistaken, given a closer DNA end match to TRBJ2-7. The CDR3 consists of 18 residues. Germline loops: CDR1 SGHRS, CDR2 YFSETQ. As DNA, the CDR3 is TGCGCCAGCAGCCAACTAGCGGGAGGGCGCGTTGACTACAATGAGCAGTACTTC. Encoded protein: CASSQLAGGRVDYNEQYF.